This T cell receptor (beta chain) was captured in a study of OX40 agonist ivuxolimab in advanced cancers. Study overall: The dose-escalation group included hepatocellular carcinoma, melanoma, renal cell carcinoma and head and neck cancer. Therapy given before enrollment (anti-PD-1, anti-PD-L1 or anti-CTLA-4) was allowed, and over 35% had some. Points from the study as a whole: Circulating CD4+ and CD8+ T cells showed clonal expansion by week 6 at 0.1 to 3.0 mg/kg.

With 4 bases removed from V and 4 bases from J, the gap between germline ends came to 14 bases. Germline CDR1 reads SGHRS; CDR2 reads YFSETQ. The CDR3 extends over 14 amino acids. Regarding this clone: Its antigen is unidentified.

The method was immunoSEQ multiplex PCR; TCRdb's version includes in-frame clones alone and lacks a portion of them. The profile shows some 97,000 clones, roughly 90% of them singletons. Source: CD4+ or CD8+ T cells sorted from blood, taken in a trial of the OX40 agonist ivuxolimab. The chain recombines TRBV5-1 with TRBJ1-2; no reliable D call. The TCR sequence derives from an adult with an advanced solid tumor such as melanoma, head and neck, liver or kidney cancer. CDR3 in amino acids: CASSKEDGSYGYTF. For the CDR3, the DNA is TGCGCCAGCAGCAAGGAGGACGGATCCTATGGCTACACCTTC.